The 14 T cell receptor beta chains below all came from one sample that was sequenced in a study of patients and donors after allogeneic stem cell transplantation. MiXCR, run by TCRdb on the RT-PCR reads, gives a single entry per CDR3 protein. The profile shows about 87,000 distinct CDR3 sequences, approximately 5.2% of them singletons. The sequencing input was blood, either unsorted or a sorted T cell fraction (not recorded which). These receptors all stem from a human donor who was either an allogeneic HSCT recipient or a stem cell or donor lymphocyte infusion donor (not recorded which). It is not recorded whose cells these are; they may come from a transplant donor.

The sample holds a few counts of this clonotype. The J gene is TRBJ1-1, the V gene TRBV7-2; possible D gene TRBD1, 6 bases. Germline-derived CDR1 and CDR2 are SGHTA and FQGNSA. CDR3 length: 12 amino acids. Trimming stripped 4 bases from V and 10 bases from J, with 13 bases between. The CDR3 sequence: CASSWGGAGAFF. Written as DNA, the CDR3 is TGTGCCAGCAGCTGGGGGGGGGCGGGAGCTTTCTTT. The variable domain in full, with the rest retrieved from reference TRBV7-2 and TRBJ1-1, is GAGVSQSPSNKVTEKGKDVELRCDPISGHTALYWYRQSLGQGLEFLIYFQGNSAPDKSGLPSDRFSAERTGGSVSTLTIQRTQQEDSAVYLCASSWGGAGAFFGQGTRLTVV.

This clonotype was counted at least ten times. V is TRBV3-1 and J is TRBJ2-5; a weak D match, TRBD2 (7 bases). The CDR3 sequence is 14 residues long. V shed 1 base and J shed 5 bases, with 11 bases lying between them. Germline V lookup: CDR1 LGHDT, CDR2 YNNKEL (reference sequence). The CDR3 region has the DNA TGTGCCAGCAGCCAAGGGGGGGGCTGGGAGACCCAGTACTTC. Residues: CASSQGGGWETQYF.

This clonotype was observed many times. The rearrangement uses TRBV2 and TRBJ1-4; no reliable D call. Trimming pared 4 bases from V and 0 bases from J, leaving 3 bases between. The CDR3 is 13 amino acids. The germline V gene encodes CDR1 SNHLY and CDR2 FYNNEI. CDR3 DNA: TGTGCCAGCAGTGGGGCAACTAATGAAAAACTGTTTTTT. Amino acid sequence: CASSGATNEKLFF.

This clonotype has at least ten counts. CDR3 in amino acids: CSATTVGTGGGTNEKLFF. CDR3 DNA: TGCAGTGCTACCACGGTCGGGACAGGGGGAGGAACTAATGAAAAACTGTTTTTT. The V gene is TRBV20-1, the J gene TRBJ1-4; 11 nucleotides match TRBD1. J was trimmed by 1 base and V by 4 bases; bases with no gene match: 11. Germline V CDR1 and CDR2: DFQATT, SNEGSKA (reference sequence). This CDR3 spans 18 amino acids.

This clonotype was seen many times. The CDR3 region is CASSQFLRTEAFF. The DNA of the CDR3 is TGTGCCAGCAGCCAGTTCTTGCGTACTGAAGCTTTCTTT. This chain connects TRBV3-1 to TRBJ1-1; D gene unclear. The CDR3 is made up of 13 amino acids. With 3 bases removed from V and 5 bases from J, the gap between germline ends came to 10 bases. Germline V CDR1 and CDR2: LGHDT, YNNKEL (reference sequence).

The table lists this clonotype with many counts. The chain couples TRBV5-1 to TRBJ2-5; a possible D gene is TRBD2 (6 bases). CDR1 and CDR2 from the germline V gene are SGHRS and YFSETQ. Trimming removed 4 bases at V and 2 bases at J, with 15 bases between. The CDR3 is 15 residues long. CDR3 nucleotide sequence: TGCGCCAGCAGCACTGGGGCGGGGCAGCAAGAGACCCAGTACTTC. It translates to CASSTGAGQQETQYF.

This clonotype has more than one count but fewer than ten. V and J are TRBV6-1 and TRBJ2-6; D ambiguous. V gave up 0 bases and J gave up 7 bases, with 10 bases separating them. The CDR3 loop spans 15 amino acids. The germline CDR1 and CDR2 sequences are MNHNS and SASEGT. The CDR3 region has the DNA TGTGCCAGCAGTGAAGCAATGGTAATCGCCAACGTCCTGACTTTC. Its protein product is CASSEAMVIANVLTF.

This clonotype was seen a handful of times. J is TRBJ2-7 and V is TRBV11-2; 9 bases line up with TRBD1. Germline CDR1 and CDR2: SGHAT and FQNNGV. Trimming at V came to 0 bases and at J to 2 bases, leaving 2 bases not matched to a gene. CDR3 length: 15 amino acids. CDR3 nucleotides: TGTGCCAGCAGCTTAGACTACAGGGGGCCCTACGAGCAGTACTTC. This translates into CASSLDYRGPYEQYF.

This clonotype was seen more than once but under ten times. The genes are TRBV19 and TRBJ2-7; D gene uncertain. CDR1 is LNHDA, CDR2 SQIVND, per germline (reference sequence). V was shortened by 5 bases and J by 6 bases, with 11 bases between the two germline ends. The CDR3 length is 12 residues. The CDR3 loop is CASSDLDREQYF. The CDR3 DNA reads TGTGCCAGTAGTGATCTAGACCGCGAGCAGTACTTC.

The table lists this clonotype with many counts. The V gene is TRBV5-1, the J gene TRBJ2-5, with 8 bases fitting TRBD1. J lost 9 bases, V lost 7 bases, and 20 bases had no gene match. From germline, CDR1 is SGHRS and CDR2 YFSETQ. CDR3 length: 16 amino acids. CDR3 nucleotide sequence: TGCGCCAGCGGGACCGGGGCGACAGGGGAGATATTGGCCCAGTACTTC. It specifies CASGTGATGEILAQYF.

In its sample, this clonotype was seen many times. The V and J genes are TRBV11-2 and TRBJ2-3; D gene unclear. Trimming removed 4 bases at V and 7 bases at J, with 12 bases between. The CDR3 sequence is 13 residues long. Germline V gene sequence: CDR1 SGHAT, CDR2 FQNNGV. The CDR3 spells CASSSPLLNTQYF. For the CDR3, the DNA is TGTGCCAGCAGCTCGCCTCTGCTGAATACGCAGTATTTT.

The chain carries TRBV6-1 and TRBJ1-5, with 7 positions matching TRBD1. The ends lost 2 bases at V and 6 bases at J; junction bases unmatched: 4. Germline values: CDR1 MNHNS, CDR2 SASEGT. The length of the CDR3 is 14 residues. CDR3 coding DNA: TGTGCCAGCAGTGAACAGGGGGGTTTTCAGCCCCAGCATTTT. Protein product: CASSEQGGFQPQHF.

This clonotype showed up many times. The chain uses TRBV9 and TRBJ1-1; D is undetermined. The V end lost 4 bases, the J end lost 3 bases, and 13 bases lay between the germline ends. The CDR3 length is 14 residues. Per the germline V gene, CDR1 is SGDLS and CDR2 is YYNGEE. CDR3 residues: CASSKAPRDTEAFF. CDR3 nucleotide sequence: TGTGCCAGCAGCAAGGCACCGAGGGACACTGAAGCTTTCTTT. The variable domain in full, completed from reference TRBV9 and TRBJ1-1, reads DSGVTQTPKHLITATGQRVTLRCSPRSGDLSVYWYQQSLDQGLQFLIQYYNGEERAKGNILERFSAQQFPDLHSELNLSSLELGDSALYFCASSKAPRDTEAFFGQGTRLTVV.

This clonotype has only a few counts. The rearrangement links TRBV5-1 to TRBJ2-3, with 12 bases lining up with TRBD2. V shed 4 bases, J shed 3 bases, and the junction held 3 bases outside the gene matches. Germline loops: CDR1 SGHRS, CDR2 YFSETQ. The CDR3 loop spans 15 amino acids. CDR3 amino acids: CASSGGTSGTDTQYF. The CDR3 nucleotides read TGCGCCAGCAGCGGCGGGACTAGCGGGACAGATACGCAGTATTTT.